Presented here are 30 T cell receptor beta chains from one specimen sequenced in a study of cytomegalovirus exposure and HLA in healthy donors. Repertoires were generated with immunoSEQ multiplex PCR, while TCRdb's copy carries only in-frame clones and drops some. Of approximately 120,000 clones listed, roughly nine tenths are singletons. The sequenced sample consisted of PBMCs. These receptors were obtained from a woman younger than 35 in good health and CMV-seronegative.

The rearrangement links TRBV29-1 to TRBJ1-1; unclear D gene. Germline V gene lookup returns CDR1 SQVTM and CDR2 ANQGSEA. V was pared by 3 bases and J by 4 bases, with 12 bases between. The CDR3 extends over 13 amino acids. This CDR3 is CSVERAAFTEAFF. The CDR3 DNA sequence: TGCAGCGTTGAGAGGGCGGCGTTCACTGAAGCTTTCTTT. Together with reference TRBV29-1 and TRBJ1-1, the CDR3 gives the full variable domain: SAVISQKPSRDICQRGTSLTIQCQVDSQVTMMFWYRQQPGQSLTLIATANQGSEATYESGFVIDKFPISRPNLTFSTLTVSNMSPEDSSIYLCSVERAAFTEAFFGQGTRLTVV.

The chain has TRBV5-4 and TRBJ1-2; no clear D gene. V lost 4 bases and J lost 8, with 12 bases in between. This CDR3 is 12 amino acids long. CDR1 and CDR2 from the germline V gene are SGHNT and YYREEE (reference sequence). The CDR3 DNA sequence: TGTGCCAGCAGCCCGGGAATACCGGGCTACACCTTC. Translated, it gives CASSPGIPGYTF.

The chain has TRBV2 and TRBJ1-5; 11 bases line up with TRBD1. Trimming at V came to 8 bases and at J to 0 bases, leaving 18 bases not matched to a gene. Germline V gene lookup returns CDR1 SNHLY and CDR2 FYNNEI. This CDR3 is 20 amino acids long. The CDR3: CASGKGQGGSIHPSNQPQHF. The CDR3, as DNA: TGTGCCAGCGGCAAGGGACAGGGGGGATCTATACACCCTAGCAATCAGCCCCAGCATTTT.

This clone was picked up a small number of times. J is TRBJ1-2 and V is TRBV2; unclear D gene. CDR1 SNHLY and CDR2 FYNNEI come from the germline V gene. V was clipped by 7 bases and J by 3 bases, with 9 bases between them. The CDR3 has 12 residues. In nucleotides, the CDR3 is TGTGCCAGCACCGCAACGGACTATGGCTACACCTTC. Translating gives CASTATDYGYTF.

The chain combines TRBV30 with TRBJ1-3, with 7 bases that match TRBD1. CDR1 is GTSNPN, CDR2 SVGIG, per germline (reference sequence). The CDR3 has 15 amino acids. V dropped 0 bases and J dropped 4; count of bases not matched to a gene: 6. CDR3 loop: CAWSVSLTGGNTIYF. The CDR3 DNA follows: TGTGCCTGGAGTGTCTCTTTGACAGGGGGAAACACCATATATTTT.

The J gene is TRBJ2-5, the V gene TRBV7-9; 9 bases are shared with TRBD2. There are 18 residues in the CDR3. V lost 2 bases to trimming and J lost 5 bases; unmatched junction nucleotides: 15. Germline values: CDR1 SEHNR, CDR2 FQNEAQ (reference sequence). The CDR3 sequence is CASSLPLLLTSGGETQYF. The CDR3 nucleotides are TGTGCCAGCAGCTTACCCCTCCTCCTGACTAGCGGTGGGGAGACCCAGTACTTC. Variable domain in full (rest from reference TRBV7-9 and TRBJ2-5): DTGVSQNPRHKITKRGQNVTFRCDPISEHNRLYWYRQTLGQGPEFLTYFQNEAQLEKSRLLSDRFSAERPKGSFSTLEIQRTEQGDSAMYLCASSLPLLLTSGGETQYFGPGTRLLVL.

This chain uses TRBV30 with TRBJ1-6; 9 nucleotides line up with TRBD1. Germline V CDR1 and CDR2: GTSNPN, SVGIG (reference sequence). Trimming took 0 bases from V and 13 from J; bases not matched to a gene: 16. The CDR3 consists of 17 residues. The CDR3, as DNA: TGTGCCTGGAGTGTGGCCTTTGGGGGGACAGGGTTGAACCCCCTCCACTTT. It yields the protein CAWSVAFGGTGLNPLHF.

This clone appeared a few times. This CDR3 is CASSLGQEAFF. The DNA for the CDR3 is TGTGCCAGCAGCTTGGGCCAGGAAGCTTTCTTT. The rearrangement links TRBV5-8 to TRBJ1-1; D is ambiguous. Trimming left V 0 bases short and J 8 bases short, with 5 bases between. Germline assignment: CDR1 SGHTS and CDR2 YDEGEE. The CDR3 totals 11 residues. The full variable domain, in which reference TRBV5-8 and TRBJ1-1 provide the parts outside the CDR3, is EAGVTQSPTHLIKTRGQQATLRCSPISGHTSVYWYQQALGLGLQFLLWYDEGEERNRGNFPPRFSGRQFPNYSSELNVNALELEDSALYLCASSLGQEAFFGQGTRLTVV.

The chain carries TRBV2 and TRBJ2-3, with TRBD1 identical over 7 bases. V lost 6 bases and J lost 6; bases outside the gene matches: 9. This CDR3 contains 14 residues. CDR1 is SNHLY and CDR2 is FYNNEI in the germline V gene. CDR3: CASSRGNEVDTQYF. As DNA, the CDR3 is TGTGCCAGCAGCAGGGGGAATGAGGTTGATACGCAGTATTTT.

The CDR3 is CASSVGHTQYF. CDR3 coding DNA: TGTGCCAGCAGTGTTGGGCATACGCAGTATTTT. The V and J genes are TRBV6-5 and TRBJ2-3; no clear D gene. The V gene's germline CDR1 is MNHEY and CDR2 SVGAGI. The CDR3 has 11 residues. The ends were cut back, 5 bases at V and 7 bases at J, with 7 bases in the middle.

This sequence joins TRBV6-4 and TRBJ2-1; 9 nucleotides line up with TRBD2. CDR1 and CDR2 from the germline V gene are MRHNA and SNTAGT. The CDR3 runs to 16 residues. With V trimmed by 4 bases and J by 6 bases, 10 bases remained unmatched. The CDR3 region has the DNA TGTGCCAGCAGTGTACCCTTAGCGGGAGCATCCAATGAGCAGTTCTTC. Translated: CASSVPLAGASNEQFF.

The chain combines TRBV29-1 with TRBJ2-7; 10 bases map to TRBD2. Per germline, CDR1 SQVTM and CDR2 ANQGSEA. The CDR3 consists of 18 residues. Germline trimming cut 8 bases from V and 0 bases from J; bases unmatched to any gene: 19. CDR3 nucleotides: TGCAGCCATAACCTCAGGTCTAGCGGGGGCCCTAGCTCCTACGAGCAGTACGTC. This gives the protein CSHNLRSSGGPSSYEQYV.

The rearrangement uses TRBV28 and TRBJ1-6; D gene unclear. The CDR3 extends over 14 amino acids. In germline, CDR1 is MDHEN, CDR2 SYDVKM. V dropped 4 bases and J dropped 5 bases, with 9 bases sitting between them. Written as DNA, the CDR3 is TGTGCCAGCAGTTACGGGGATCATAATTCACCCCTCCACTTT. Translated, it gives CASSYGDHNSPLHF.

In this sample, this clone turned up once. The V and J genes are TRBV9 and TRBJ2-7; weak D call: TRBD1 (5 bases). Germline CDR1 reads SGDLS; CDR2 reads YYNGEE. The CDR3 spans 14 residues. Trimming cost V 0 bases and J 1 base, with 8 bases left between them. The CDR3: CASSVATDSYEQYF. The CDR3 nucleotides read TGTGCCAGCAGCGTAGCGACAGATTCCTACGAGCAGTACTTC.

This clone is a singleton in its sample. The V gene is TRBV28, the J gene TRBJ2-7; possibly TRBD1 for D (6 bases). Per the germline V gene, CDR1 is MDHEN and CDR2 is SYDVKM. CDR3 length equals 13 residues. The CDR3 loop is CASRAQGSDEQYV. CDR3 sequence (DNA): TGTGCCAGCAGGGCACAGGGCTCCGACGAGCAGTACGTC.

The J gene is TRBJ1-3, the V gene TRBV4-1, with D unresolved. The ends were cut back, 0 bases at V and 1 base at J, with 7 bases in the middle. In germline, CDR1 is MGHRA, CDR2 YSYEKL. This CDR3 comprises 15 residues. The CDR3 loop reads CASSQETISGNTIYF. DNA for the CDR3: TGCGCCAGCAGCCAAGAGACAATATCTGGAAACACCATATATTTT.

The chain has TRBV5-1 and TRBJ2-1; D is perhaps TRBD2 (6 bases). The V gene's germline CDR1 is SGHRS and CDR2 YFSETQ. The CDR3 loop spans 17 amino acids. V lost 4 bases and J lost 7, with 24 bases in between. The CDR3 loop reads CASSLGSLVAVRNEQFF. The CDR3 DNA sequence: TGCGCCAGCAGCCTGGGGAGTTTGGTAGCGGTTAGGAATGAGCAGTTCTTC.

This chain connects TRBV7-8 to TRBJ2-1; the D is unclear. Per the germline V gene, CDR1 is SGHVS and CDR2 is FQNEAQ. This CDR3 contains 11 residues. Deletions cut 6 bases from V and 7 bases from J, with 7 bases between. The CDR3 region is CASRVANEQFF. Here the CDR3 DNA reads TGTGCCAGCAGGGTGGCAAATGAGCAGTTCTTC. The full variable domain, with the rest looked up from reference TRBV7-8 and TRBJ2-1, is GAGVSQSPRYKVAKRGQDVALRCDPISGHVSLFWYQQALGQGPEFLTYFQNEAQLDKSGLPSDRFFAERPEGSVSTLKIQRTQQEDSAVYLCASRVANEQFFGPGTRLTVL.

V is TRBV30 and J is TRBJ1-4; perhaps TRBD1 as D (6 bases). The V end lost 1 base, the J end lost 8 bases, and 14 bases lay between the germline ends. The length of the CDR3 is 14 residues. Looked up from germline, CDR1 is GTSNPN and CDR2 is SVGIG (reference sequence). CDR3 residues: CAWSEQGIGEKLFF. The DNA for the CDR3 is TGTGCCTGGAGTGAACAGGGAATAGGAGAAAAACTGTTTTTT.

This rearrangement joins TRBV14 to TRBJ1-3; no definite D call. The CDR3 covers 15 residues. V lost 1 base to trimming and J lost 1 base, with 8 bases between them. Germline values: CDR1 SGHDN, CDR2 FVKESK. The CDR3 sequence: CASSQAPRSGNTIYF. CDR3 DNA sequence: TGTGCCAGCAGCCAAGCCCCGCGTTCTGGAAACACCATATATTTT.

CDR3 amino acids: CASTHIVRGTGELFF. DNA of the CDR3: TGTGCCAGCACCCATATTGTCAGGGGCACAGGGGAGCTGTTTTTT. This sequence joins TRBV28 and TRBJ2-2, with TRBD1 as a possible D gene (6 bases). Germline values: CDR1 MDHEN, CDR2 SYDVKM. V was clipped by 7 bases and J by 8 bases, with 20 bases between them. The CDR3 consists of 15 residues.

The chain uses TRBV28 and TRBJ1-1; TRBD1 aligns across 9 bases. V was clipped by 5 bases and J by 6 bases; unmatched bases: 10. This CDR3 contains 15 residues. Germline loops: CDR1 MDHEN, CDR2 SYDVKM. The CDR3: CASSETGGRMAEAFF. The CDR3 nucleotides read TGTGCCAGCAGTGAGACAGGGGGACGGATGGCTGAAGCTTTCTTT.

The chain links TRBV28 to TRBJ2-3; the D gene is possibly TRBD2 (5 bases). CDR1 is MDHEN and CDR2 is SYDVKM in the germline V gene. The CDR3 contains 13 residues. V lost 6 bases and J 3 bases, leaving 10 bases between the germline ends. DNA for the CDR3: TGTGCCAGCAGGTATCCGGGGACAGATACGCAGTATTTT. Amino acids: CASRYPGTDTQYF.

This clone was detected only once. This chain uses TRBV11-2 with TRBJ2-5, with TRBD1 as a possible D gene (6 bases). Between the trimmed V and J ends, which lost 4 bases and 1 base, there was a span of 10 bases. CDR3 size: 14 residues. The germline V gene has CDR1 SGHAT and CDR2 FQNNGV. The CDR3 coding sequence is TGTGCCAGCAGCTATGGACAGCCCCAAGAGACCCAGTACTTC. Protein product: CASSYGQPQETQYF. The variable domain in full, with the rest retrieved from reference TRBV11-2 and TRBJ2-5, is EAGVAQSPRYKIIEKRQSVAFWCNPISGHATLYWYQQILGQGPKLLIQFQNNGVVDDSQLPKDRFSAERLKGVDSTLKIQPAKLEDSAVYLCASSYGQPQETQYFGPGTRLLVL.

This chain links TRBV28 with TRBJ2-7; D gene unclear. This CDR3 has 13 amino acids. V dropped 6 bases and J dropped 3 bases, with 12 bases sitting between them. Germline V gene sequence: CDR1 MDHEN, CDR2 SYDVKM. DNA of the CDR3: TGTGCCAGCAGAACTCCTGGCGGCTACGAGCAGTACGTC. This sequence encodes CASRTPGGYEQYV.

This chain joins TRBV5-1 and TRBJ2-1; weak D call: TRBD2 (6 bases). The CDR3 loop spans 15 amino acids. The V and J ends lost 6 bases and 2 bases respectively, with 15 bases between them. Germline loops: CDR1 SGHRS, CDR2 YFSETQ. This CDR3 reads CASNRGTGAYNEQFF. CDR3 nucleotide sequence: TGCGCCAGCAACCGAGGGACTGGTGCCTACAATGAGCAGTTCTTC.

The table lists this clone with a count of one. The chain recombines TRBV27 with TRBJ2-1; D is perhaps TRBD2 (6 bases). The CDR3 runs to 16 residues. CDR1 and CDR2 from the germline V gene are MNHEY and SMNVEV (reference sequence). V shed 3 bases and J shed 1 base, with 13 bases lying between them. CDR3: CASSFGVGGSYNEQFF. The CDR3 nucleotides are TGTGCCAGCAGTTTTGGGGTTGGAGGGTCCTACAATGAGCAGTTCTTC.

The chain has TRBV6-5 and TRBJ1-1; TRBD1 matches at 7 bases. The CDR3 sequence is 15 residues long. Germline CDR1 is MNHEY and CDR2 is SVGAGI. V shed 2 bases and J 0 bases; nucleotides not matched to a gene: 3. CDR3 residues: CASSYGDRVNTEAFF. As DNA, the CDR3 is TGTGCCAGCAGTTACGGGGACAGAGTGAACACTGAAGCTTTCTTT.

The chain uses TRBV4-1 and TRBJ2-2; 7 nucleotides line up with TRBD1. The CDR3 covers 16 residues. V gave up 4 bases and J gave up 3 bases; unmatched junction bases: 8. Germline V gene sequence: CDR1 MGHRA, CDR2 YSYEKL. The DNA for the CDR3 is TGCGCCAGCAGCCGCCCGACAGGGTCTGACACCGGGGAGCTGTTTTTT. Protein sequence: CASSRPTGSDTGELFF.

The CDR3: CASSQEEGWTEAFF. In DNA, the CDR3 is TGTGCCAGCAGCCAAGAAGAGGGTTGGACTGAAGCTTTCTTT. This chain joins TRBV14 and TRBJ1-1; D is unresolved. The germline gives CDR1 SGHDN, CDR2 FVKESK. V was trimmed by 0 bases and J by 5 bases, leaving 10 bases between them. This CDR3 spans 14 amino acids.